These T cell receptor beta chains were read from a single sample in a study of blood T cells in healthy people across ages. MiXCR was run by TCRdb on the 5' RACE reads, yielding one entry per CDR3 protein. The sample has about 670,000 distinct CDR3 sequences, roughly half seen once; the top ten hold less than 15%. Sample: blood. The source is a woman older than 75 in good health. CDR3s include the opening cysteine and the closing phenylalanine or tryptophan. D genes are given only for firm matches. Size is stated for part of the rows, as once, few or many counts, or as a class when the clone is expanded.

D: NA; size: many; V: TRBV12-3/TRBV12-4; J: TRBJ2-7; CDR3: CASSFYDEQYF; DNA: TGTGCCAGCAGTTTCTACGACGAGCAGTACTTC
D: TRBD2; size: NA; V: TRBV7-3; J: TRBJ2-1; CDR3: CASSSLGGGSSYNEQFF; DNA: TGTGCCAGCAGCTCCCTCGGCGGGGGAAGCTCCTACAATGAGCAGTTCTTC
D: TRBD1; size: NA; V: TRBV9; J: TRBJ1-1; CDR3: CASSADGTVLMNTEAFF; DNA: TGTGCCAGCAGCGCGGATGGGACAGTGCTCATGAACACTGAAGCTTTCTTT
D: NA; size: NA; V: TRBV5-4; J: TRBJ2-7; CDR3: CASGLGGSPYEQYF; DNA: TGTGCCAGCGGCTTGGGAGGCAGCCCGTACGAGCAGTACTTC
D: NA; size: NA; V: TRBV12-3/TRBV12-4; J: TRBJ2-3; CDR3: CASRLARSHRYEQYF; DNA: TGTGCCAGCAGGTTAGCCCGTTCCCACAGATATGAGCAGTATTTT
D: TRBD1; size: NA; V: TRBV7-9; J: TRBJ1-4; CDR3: CASSSQDRENEKLFF; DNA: TGTGCCAGCAGCTCACAGGACAGGGAAAATGAAAAACTGTTTTTT
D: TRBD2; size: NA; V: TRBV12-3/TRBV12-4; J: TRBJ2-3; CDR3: CASTLAGEVPGTDTQYF; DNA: TGTGCCAGCACCCTAGCGGGAGAGGTTCCTGGCACAGATACGCAGTATTTT
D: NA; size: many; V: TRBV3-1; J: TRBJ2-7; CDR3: CASSQGRGGSYEQYF; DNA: TGTGCCAGCAGCCAAGGCAGGGGGGGATCCTACGAGCAGTACTTC
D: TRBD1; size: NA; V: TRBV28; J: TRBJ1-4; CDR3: CASRADRGLFF; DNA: TGTGCCAGCAGGGCCGACAGGGGGCTGTTTTTT
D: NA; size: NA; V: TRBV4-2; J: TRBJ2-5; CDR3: CASSQVVFETQYF; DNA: TGTGCCAGCAGCCAAGTAGTTTTTGAGACCCAGTACTTC
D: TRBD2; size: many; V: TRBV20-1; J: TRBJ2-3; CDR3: CSASLAGADTQYF; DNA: TGCAGTGCTAGTTTAGCGGGGGCGGATACGCAGTATTTT
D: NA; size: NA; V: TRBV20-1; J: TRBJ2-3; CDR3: CSAITSTATDTQYF; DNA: TGCAGTGCAATCACTAGTACGGCCACAGATACGCAGTATTTT
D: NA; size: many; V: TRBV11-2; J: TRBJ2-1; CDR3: CASSAGQSSYNEQFF; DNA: TGTGCCAGCAGCGCGGGACAGAGCTCCTACAATGAGCAGTTCTTC
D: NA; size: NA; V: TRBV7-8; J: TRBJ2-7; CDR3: CASSVRDTAYEQYF; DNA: TGTGCCAGCAGCGTCCGGGACACAGCCTACGAGCAGTACTTC
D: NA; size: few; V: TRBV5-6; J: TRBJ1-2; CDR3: CASSAGQNYGYTF; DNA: TGTGCCAGCAGCGCCGGACAGAACTATGGCTACACCTTC
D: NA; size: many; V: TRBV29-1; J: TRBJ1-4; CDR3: CSVEGTKDNEKLFF; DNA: TGCAGCGTTGAAGGGACAAAGGATAATGAAAAACTGTTTTTT
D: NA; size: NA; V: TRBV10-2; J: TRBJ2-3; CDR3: CASTPNTDTQYF; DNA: TGCGCCAGCACCCCCAACACAGATACGCAGTATTTT
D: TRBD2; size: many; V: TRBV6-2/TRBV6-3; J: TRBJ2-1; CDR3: CASRPGTSGAYEQFF; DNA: TGTGCCAGCAGGCCTGGGACTAGCGGGGCCTATGAGCAGTTCTTC
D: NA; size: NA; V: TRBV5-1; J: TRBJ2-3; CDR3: CASSLDTGFDTDTQYF; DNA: TGCGCCAGCAGCTTGGACACAGGGTTTGACACAGATACGCAGTATTTT
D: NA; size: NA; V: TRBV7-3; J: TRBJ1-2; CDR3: CASSLRPGDYGYTF; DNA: TGTGCCAGCAGCTTAAGACCAGGGGACTATGGCTACACCTTC
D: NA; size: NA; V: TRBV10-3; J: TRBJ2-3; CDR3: CAITSGFTDTQYF; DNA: TGTGCCATCACCAGTGGCTTCACAGATACGCAGTATTTT
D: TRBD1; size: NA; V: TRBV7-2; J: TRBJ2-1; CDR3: CASSLEGQGAREQFF; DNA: TGTGCCAGCAGCTTAGAAGGACAGGGGGCAAGGGAGCAGTTCTTC
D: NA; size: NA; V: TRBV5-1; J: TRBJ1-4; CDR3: CASSLMSGSEKLFF; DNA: TGCGCCAGCAGCTTGATGTCAGGCTCCGAAAAACTGTTTTTT
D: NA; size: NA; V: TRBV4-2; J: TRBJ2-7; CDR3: CASSQANYPAAEQYF; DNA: TGTGCCAGCAGCCAAGCGAACTACCCGGCCGCCGAGCAGTACTTC
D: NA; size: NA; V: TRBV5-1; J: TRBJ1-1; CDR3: CASSLELPLGVTEAFF; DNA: TGCGCCAGCAGCTTGGAGTTACCTCTCGGGGTCACTGAAGCTTTCTTT
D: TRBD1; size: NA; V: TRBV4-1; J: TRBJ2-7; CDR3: CASSQDGWGGQGLNEQYF; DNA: TGCGCCAGCAGCCAAGATGGATGGGGGGGACAGGGTCTGAACGAGCAGTACTTC
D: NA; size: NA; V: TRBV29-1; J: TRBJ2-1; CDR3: CSVPGMGEQFF; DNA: TGCAGCGTGCCAGGGATGGGTGAGCAGTTCTTC
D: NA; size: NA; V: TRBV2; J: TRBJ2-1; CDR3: CASRGRDGRGNEQFF; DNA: TGTGCCAGCAGGGGCCGGGACGGCCGCGGGAATGAGCAGTTCTTC
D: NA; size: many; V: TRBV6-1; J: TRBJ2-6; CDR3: CATRVSGANVLTF; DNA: TGTGCCACCAGGGTCTCTGGGGCCAACGTCCTGACTTTC